The entry below describes one T cell receptor (beta chain). Its antigen is as yet unknown. Some clones are missing from TCRdb's copy, which holds only in-frame ones; the method was immunoSEQ multiplex PCR. There are roughly 380,000 clones in the sample; 80% to 90% occur only once, and approximately 3.6% lies in the top ten. This record belongs to a study of Ad26.COV2.S vaccination and SARS-CoV-2 variants. Study-level information: Within the COV1001 Ad26.COV2.S trial arm, the donor was enrolled. The study gave Ad26.COV2.S intramuscularly, once or twice 56 days apart. Broader study findings: Placebo recipients had lower spike-specific TCR breadth than vaccine recipients. Total T cell responses may have been underestimated by the TCR breadth and depth analyses.

Treatment specified: around 19 received Ad26.COV2.S at low or high dose, single or two shots; about 5 received placebo; per-sample allocation not given. All samples were drawn on day 63, counting from the first vaccine or placebo injection. The source material was peripheral blood, sampled in a trial of Ad26.COV2.S vaccine versus placebo. The receptor was isolated from a person aged 18-60 years who received the Ad26.COV2.S COVID-19 vaccine or a placebo.

CDR3 sequence (DNA): TGTGCCAGCAGTTCACCGGGTGTTGAAAAACTGTTTTTT. Amino acid sequence: CASSSPGVEKLFF. This chain connects TRBV27 to TRBJ1-4; the D is unclear. CDR1 and CDR2 from the germline V gene are MNHEY and SMNVEV (reference sequence). Between the trimmed V and J ends, which lost 4 bases and 7 bases, there was a span of 10 bases. CDR3 length: 13 residues.